This T cell receptor beta chain originates from a study of CD8 T cells in Susac syndrome. TCR beta sequences were obtained from blood CD8+ and CD4+ T cells. This CDR3 contains 11 residues. Germline lookup yields CDR1 SGHDT and CDR2 YYEEEE. Between the trimmed V and J ends, which lost 2 bases and 8 bases, there was a span of 7 bases. Random hexamers were used to reverse transcribe the RNA input (about 0.5 to 1 ug). Amplification of TCR beta CDR3 across 54 Vbeta and 13 Jbeta was performed with immunoSEQ multiplex PCR. TCRdb re-derived calls from the immunoSEQ multiplex PCR reads in MiXCR, one entry per CDR3 protein. The data hold 330,000 or so distinct CDR3 sequences, with almost 85% observed a single time.

The origin of this receptor is a human donor with multiple sclerosis. The sample taken for sequencing was CD8+ T cells from PBMCs. The chain has TRBV5-6 and TRBJ1-2; D remains ambiguous. CDR3 nucleotide sequence: TGTGCCAGCAGCTTCAGTGGCGGCTACACCTTC. It codes for CASSFSGGYTF.